This T cell receptor beta chain was retrieved from a study of blood T cells in healthy people across ages. Study-wide background: Per two T cells, about one barcoded beta molecule was captured through template switching.

In the case of this clonotype: The antigen is undetermined.

A second PCR of roughly 6 to 12 cycles used a sample-barcoded 5' primer and a J-beta primer mix. TCRdb passed the 5' RACE reads through MiXCR, listing each CDR3 protein once. The table lists 1.5 million or so distinct CDR3 sequences, about 43% of them singletons, with 7% to 9.5% in the top ten. Regarding the study as a whole: There were more naive CD4+ cells and higher diversity in long-lived donors than in aged donors. TCR beta diversity per million T cells fell roughly linearly with age.

Trimming cost V 6 bases and J 9 bases, with 18 bases left between them. The CDR3 contains 15 residues. The germline gives CDR1 SNHLY, CDR2 FYNNEI. This chain joins TRBV2 and TRBJ1-6; D unclear. This clonotype was sampled from a young woman in good health. Sequenced material: blood. Here the CDR3 reads CASSETGVPTSPLHF. CDR3 in DNA: TGTGCCAGCAGCGAAACCGGGGTACCGACTTCACCCCTCCACTTT.